This T cell receptor (beta chain) was captured in a study of T cell responses to AZD1222 COVID-19 vaccine. Study outcomes and limitations: The CD4 TCRs associated with vaccination extended across spike and predominated at 160-218 and 743-854. Rises in breadth and depth of Spike-specific TCRs came after two AZD1222 doses.

Turning to this clone: What it binds is not known.

Profiling relied on immunoSEQ multiplex PCR, and the TCRdb table lists in-frame clones only, not all of them. The sample has some 150,000 clones, 80% to 95% seen once. CDR1 is SGDLS, CDR2 YYNGEE, per germline. Unmatched junction bases numbered 2, after V lost 3 bases and J lost 2 bases. The CDR3 is 15 residues long. This specimen consisted of peripheral blood, obtained 28 days after the second AZD1222 dose. The V gene is TRBV9, the J gene TRBJ2-3; 11 bases fit TRBD2. This clonotype was sampled from an adult who received the AZD1222 COVID-19 vaccine. The chain's CDR3 is CASSATSGATDTQYF. The CDR3 DNA is TGTGCCAGCAGCGCGACTAGCGGGGCCACAGATACGCAGTATTTT.